These T cell receptor beta chains were read from a single sample in a study of T-cell memory formation after mild COVID-19. One entry per CDR3 protein, called by TCRdb with MiXCR from the 5' RACE reads. The repertoire holds roughly 280,000 distinct CDR3 sequences, with 8% to 10% as singletons. The specimen sequenced was PBMCs or a T cell subset sorted from them (not recorded which). These receptors were obtained from a man in his late teens or twenties who had mild COVID-19 (a few samples of this study predate the infection). Cell type and time point are not known. Each CDR3 is given without its conserved first and last residue. The D gene is left open where the match is weak. Clone size is shown for a subset of rows, as once, few, many or a class of expanded clone.

TRBJ2-2 | 13 | . | TRBV4-1 | many | ASSQGFRMPGELF
TRBJ1-6 | 14 | . | TRBV4-1 | few | ASSPRETSYNSPLH
TRBJ2-3 | 10 | . | TRBV6-2/TRBV6-3 | many | ASSHSTDTQY
TRBJ1-6 | 12 | TRBD1 | TRBV7-9 | few | ASSFRDRDSPLH
TRBJ1-5 | 11 | . | TRBV21-1 | . | ARSDRVDQPQH
TRBJ1-2 | 11 | TRBD1 | TRBV2 | . | ASSDSGTGDYT
TRBJ1-6 | 11 | . | TRBV7-9 | few | ASNPYSISPLH
TRBJ2-3 | 13 | TRBD1 | TRBV6-2/TRBV6-3 | few | ASSRTGPLPDTQY
TRBJ2-3 | 13 | TRBD2 | TRBV20-1 | . | SARKERGATDTQY
TRBJ1-1 | 12 | TRBD1 | TRBV5-1 | few | ASSPTTGDTEAF
TRBJ1-6 | 16 | TRBD1 | TRBV4-3 | few | ASSRGTGLSSYNSPLH
TRBJ2-5 | 13 | TRBD1 | TRBV5-1 | . | ASSLLTGGQETQY
TRBJ1-1 | 11 | . | TRBV29-1 | many | SVDPQLNTEAF
TRBJ1-5 | 11 | . | TRBV19 | many | ASSTTRTDPPH
TRBJ2-7 | 12 | TRBD1 | TRBV7-8 | few | ASSSQGAGSEQY
TRBJ1-5 | 14 | TRBD1 | TRBV18 | . | ASSPTGGLGNQPQH
TRBJ2-7 | 9 | TRBD1 | TRBV29-1 | many | SVGTGDEQY
TRBJ2-1 | 13 | TRBD1 | TRBV18 | . | ASSSTGSKSDEQF
TRBJ2-4 | 12 | TRBD1 | TRBV5-1 | few | ASSPQGVQNIQY
TRBJ2-2 | 12 | . | TRBV4-3 | few | ASSQEPVSGELF
TRBJ2-5 | 13 | . | TRBV7-9 | few | ASSLAAGEWETQY
TRBJ1-5 | 10 | . | TRBV7-9 | many | ATQTIGQPQH
TRBJ2-7 | 13 | . | TRBV27 | many | ASRIGWGDGYEQY
TRBJ2-2 | 13 | TRBD1 | TRBV5-6 | many | ASSLEGAVTGELF
TRBJ2-3 | 12 | . | TRBV3-1 | . | ASSQFTFADTQY
TRBJ1-1 | 12 | TRBD1 | TRBV5-1 | . | ASSFSRGKPEAF
TRBJ2-1 | 14 | TRBD1 | TRBV5-1 | . | ASSPTSGTGGFEQF
TRBJ1-6 | 14 | . | TRBV7-2 | . | ASSSRQSSYNSPLH
TRBJ2-7 | 13 | TRBD1 | TRBV5-1 | . | ASSLRTGGHHEQY
TRBJ2-5 | 11 | . | TRBV19 | few | ASSIRGQETQY
TRBJ2-2 | 11 | . | TRBV4-3 | few | ASSQDLGGELF
TRBJ2-3 | 14 | TRBD1 | TRBV24-1 | few | ATSDSRGRSTDTQY
TRBJ1-4 | 15 | . | TRBV5-1 | few | ASSSAEVGAANEKLF
TRBJ2-1 | 9 | . | TRBV2 | . | ASSSRVEQF
TRBJ2-1 | 13 | TRBD1 | TRBV7-3 | few | ASSPDRGDYNEQF
TRBJ1-1 | 12 | . | TRBV12-3/TRBV12-4 | few | ASSFHGEGTEAF
TRBJ2-7 | 14 | TRBD2 | TRBV7-9 | . | ASSALPSGETYEQY
TRBJ1-2 | 13 | . | TRBV5-1 | many | ASSPGGQSSYGYT
TRBJ1-3 | 15 | TRBD1 | TRBV4-3 | . | ASSQGPGGSSGNTIY
TRBJ2-5 | 13 | TRBD2 | TRBV7-2 | . | ASSLYGGARETQY
TRBJ1-2 | 8 | . | TRBV19 | few | ATLAYGYT
TRBJ1-3 | 12 | TRBD1 | TRBV7-9 | few | ASSVTGTGNTIY
TRBJ2-7 | 12 | . | TRBV10-1 | . | ASSPGPGGYEQY
TRBJ2-2 | 14 | . | TRBV5-1 | many | ASASSGWALEGELF
TRBJ2-2 | 10 | . | TRBV4-2 | . | ASSQEVGELF
TRBJ2-1 | 12 | . | TRBV7-2 | few | ASSPAVEGNEQF
TRBJ2-2 | 15 | . | TRBV24-1 | many | ATSGSRGGPNTGELF
TRBJ1-5 | 15 | . | TRBV5-6 | . | ASSLRDAGGFNQPQH